This passage covers 26 T cell receptor beta chains from one sample sequenced in a study of monozygotic twins with inflammatory bowel disease. TCRdb re-called the 5' RACE reads, yielding one record per CDR3 amino acid sequence without DNA. Found here are approximately 400,000 distinct CDR3 sequences; the top ten clones hold about 2.5%. The sample taken for sequencing was blood. The receptor source for this set is a human donor with ulcerative colitis or Crohn's disease, or a healthy co-twin of an affected twin (not recorded which).

The chain is built from TRBV9 and TRBJ1-1. The germline CDR1 and CDR2 sequences are SGDLS and YYNGEE. The CDR3 has 15 residues. The CDR3 reads CASSASPGGTTEAFF.

V gene TRBV6-5 combines with J gene TRBJ2-3. Germline V gives CDR1 MNHEY, CDR2 SVGAGI. The CDR3 totals 15 residues. The CDR3: CASSYSGDSTDTQYF.

The chain employs TRBV7-9 and TRBJ2-1. This CDR3 has 15 amino acids. Germline CDR1 is SEHNR and CDR2 is FQNEAQ (reference sequence). The CDR3 region is CASRTGQGPYNEQFF.

This chain joins TRBV28 and TRBJ1-5. The CDR3 runs 12 residues. The germline V gene encodes CDR1 MDHEN and CDR2 SYDVKM. CDR3: CASSLRSRPQHF.

The chain couples TRBV4-3 to TRBJ1-2. The length of the CDR3 is 13 residues. The germline V gene encodes CDR1 LGHNA and CDR2 YSLEER. This chain's CDR3 is CASSQGLDYGYTF.

The rearrangement links TRBV6-2 or TRBV6-3 to TRBJ2-3; TCRdb names TRBD1, which stays unverified in the absence of DNA. This CDR3 has 15 residues. In germline, CDR1 is MNHEY, CDR2 SVGEGT. CDR3: CASTSRDSYTDTQYF.

The chain is built from TRBV7-3 and TRBJ2-2; TCRdb returns TRBD1, unconfirmable since there is no DNA. The CDR3 runs to 16 residues. Germline CDR1 SGHTA, CDR2 FQGTGA. The CDR3: CASSFQAGGTTGELFF. The full variable domain, its missing parts supplied by reference TRBV7-3 and TRBJ2-2, is GAGVSQTPSNKVTEKGKYVELRCDPISGHTALYWYRQSLGQGPEFLIYFQGTGAADDSGLPNDRFFAVRPEGSVSTLKIQRTERGDSAVYLCASSFQAGGTTGELFFGEGSRLTVL.

The V gene is TRBV7-2, the J gene TRBJ2-2; TCRdb designates TRBD1, a call that cannot be tested without DNA. Germline V gives CDR1 SGHTA, CDR2 FQGNSA. This CDR3 comprises 14 residues. CDR3: CASSYGPDTGELFF.

The chain is built from TRBV6-1 and TRBJ1-4; TCRdb lists TRBD1, though no DNA is available to test this call. The CDR3 is 17 residues long. The germline gives CDR1 MNHNS, CDR2 SASEGT. CDR3 amino acids: CASSRLGGRVSNEKLFF.

The chain employs TRBV6-2 or TRBV6-3 and TRBJ2-5; checking the TCRdb D call of TRBD2 is not possible without DNA. The CDR3 runs 14 residues. The V gene's germline CDR1 is MNHEY and CDR2 SVGEGT. This CDR3 reads CASSYLSDEETQYF.

V and J are TRBV7-2 and TRBJ2-7. This CDR3 comprises 12 residues. The germline V gene encodes CDR1 SGHTA and CDR2 FQGNSA. The CDR3: CASGVAGDEQYF.

This chain links TRBV5-4 with TRBJ2-3; TCRdb's assignment of TRBD1 cannot be checked, as there is no DNA. The germline CDR1 and CDR2 sequences are SGHNT and YYREEE (reference sequence). The CDR3 is 18 amino acids. The CDR3: CASSLEERGLAGTDTQYF.

The chain is built from TRBV10-3 and TRBJ2-1; TCRdb picks TRBD1, but there is no DNA to check that call. Germline loops: CDR1 ENHRY, CDR2 SYGVKD. CDR3 length equals 14 residues. This CDR3 is CAISELVGGNEQFF.

The rearrangement uses TRBV12-3 or TRBV12-4 and TRBJ2-5. This CDR3 spans 19 amino acids. The chain's CDR3 is CASSLGSRSLSGSQETQYF.

J is TRBJ2-1 and V is TRBV7-9; no DNA is available, so the TRBD2 call from TCRdb remains unchecked. This CDR3 contains 16 residues. CDR1 and CDR2 (germline): SEHNR, FQNEAQ (reference sequence). The CDR3 protein is CASSHGTSGGAGEQFF.

The chain links TRBV9 to TRBJ2-1; as DNA is missing, the TRBD1 call by TCRdb cannot be tested. This CDR3 has 14 amino acids. The V gene's germline CDR1 is SGDLS and CDR2 YYNGEE. The CDR3 sequence is CASSLRDKYNEQFF. The full variable domain, in which reference TRBV9 and TRBJ2-1 provide the parts outside the CDR3, is DSGVTQTPKHLITATGQRVTLRCSPRSGDLSVYWYQQSLDQGLQFLIQYYNGEERAKGNILERFSAQQFPDLHSELNLSSLELGDSALYFCASSLRDKYNEQFFGPGTRLTVL.

The chain is built from TRBV5-1 and TRBJ1-1; TCRdb outputs TRBD1, but without DNA this stays unchecked. Germline-derived CDR1 and CDR2 are SGHRS and YFSETQ. The CDR3 is 17 residues long. The CDR3 spells CASSLDPLGQGGAEAFF. The complete variable domain, with remaining parts taken from reference TRBV5-1 and TRBJ1-1, reads KAGVTQTPRYLIKTRGQQVTLSCSPISGHRSVSWYQQTPGQGLQFLFEYFSETQRNKGNFPGRFSGRQFSNSRSEMNVSTLELGDSALYLCASSLDPLGQGGAEAFFGQGTRLTVV.

This sequence joins TRBV20-1 and TRBJ2-2; the TRBD2 assignment by TCRdb is unverifiable without DNA. Germline V gene sequence: CDR1 DFQATT, CDR2 SNEGSKA (reference sequence). The CDR3 extends over 16 amino acids. The CDR3 loop reads CSAGTSGGANTGELFF.

The V gene is TRBV28, the J gene TRBJ2-5. Germline CDR1 reads MDHEN; CDR2 reads SYDVKM. CDR3 length equals 14 residues. The CDR3 protein is CASSGGPRKETQYF.

The rearrangement uses TRBV12-3 or TRBV12-4 and TRBJ2-1; TCRdb proposes TRBD2, but this gene call is untestable without DNA. The CDR3 spans 13 residues. CDR3 in amino acids: CASKASGGDEQFF.

The chain recombines TRBV7-2 with TRBJ1-2. Per the germline V gene, CDR1 is SGHTA and CDR2 is FQGNSA. The CDR3 sequence is 12 residues long. CDR3 in amino acids: CASSLSRYGYTF. Combining the CDR3 with reference TRBV7-2 and TRBJ1-2 gives the whole variable domain GAGVSQSPSNKVTEKGKDVELRCDPISGHTALYWYRQSLGQGLEFLIYFQGNSAPDKSGLPSDRFSAERTGGSVSTLTIQRTQQEDSAVYLCASSLSRYGYTFGSGTRLTVV.

This chain links TRBV12-3 or TRBV12-4 with TRBJ1-3; TCRdb's D call of TRBD1 is untestable without DNA. The CDR3 sequence is 16 residues long. The CDR3 here is CASSFFAGASGNTIYF.

This sequence joins TRBV5-4 and TRBJ1-4; TCRdb's D gene call, TRBD1, goes unchecked for lack of DNA. The germline V gene has CDR1 SGHNT and CDR2 YYREEE (reference sequence). The CDR3 spans 14 residues. This chain's CDR3 is CASSYGRDPGKLFF.

The V call is TRBV30, the J call TRBJ1-5; TCRdb proposes TRBD1, but this gene call is untestable without DNA. The CDR3 is 13 residues long. Germline V gene lookup returns CDR1 GTSNPN and CDR2 SVGIG (reference sequence). The CDR3 loop reads CAWSGGFDQPQHF.

The V and J genes are TRBV5-1 and TRBJ1-1. The germline V gene encodes CDR1 SGHRS and CDR2 YFSETQ. The CDR3 has 15 amino acids. CDR3 amino acids: CASSLLSTANTEAFF.

The rearrangement uses TRBV4-3 and TRBJ1-1; lacking DNA, the TRBD1 call made by TCRdb goes unchecked. Germline V gene data show CDR1 as LGHNA and CDR2 as YSLEER. This CDR3 spans 16 amino acids. This CDR3 is CASSQIRYRLDTEAFF.